This T cell receptor beta chain was retrieved from a study of blood T cell repertoires in COVID-19. Study-level background: Researchers got acute and convalescent COVID-19 samples from the United States, Italy and Spain. PBMCs, B-cell-depleted T cells, or T cells were the source of the cDNA or gDNA that made up the material.

As handled by the study authors: Reference gene primer amplification in the assay estimated nucleated cell counts. The protocol was immunoSEQ multiplex PCR, while the TCRdb copy is restricted to in-frame clones and leaves out a portion. V and J calls and clone size are copied from that table; D and trimming were computed from the DNA. The sample consists of over 90,000 clones, approximately 86% of them appearing once. Sequenced material: peripheral blood. This receptor was taken from a man older than 75 with acute or convalescent COVID-19.

This CDR3 is CASSLGERDGYTF. For the CDR3, the DNA is TGTGCCAGCAGTTTAGGGGAGAGAGATGGCTACACCTTC. This chain joins TRBV27 and TRBJ1-2; D remains unclear. Trimming cost V 2 bases and J 6 bases, with 10 bases left between them. This CDR3 is 13 amino acids long. Germline CDR1 reads MNHEY; CDR2 reads SMNVEV (reference sequence).